Listed below are T cell receptor beta chains from one sample, sequenced in a study of blood T cell repertoires in COVID-19. Sequencing used immunoSEQ multiplex PCR; TCRdb keeps in-frame clones, though not all of them. The sample carries some 150,000 clones, over 75% recorded once. Sequencing was done on a sample of peripheral blood. These receptors all come from a woman aged 50 to 60 with acute or convalescent COVID-19. The CDR3 runs from the conserved cysteine through the conserved F or W. The D gene is left open where the match is weak. A clone size is listed for some rows: how often the clone was seen (once, few, many), or a class if it is expanded.

V: TRBV6-5
D: TRBD2
J: TRBJ2-3
size: -
DNA: TGTGCCAGCAGTTACAACCCTAGCGGGGGTACAGATACGCAGTATTTT
CDR3: CASSYNPSGGTDTQYF

V: TRBV5-4
D: TRBD1
J: TRBJ2-3
size: once
DNA: TGTGCCAGCAGCTCATGGGACAGGAGCACAGATACGCAGTATTTT
CDR3: CASSSWDRSTDTQYF

V: TRBV7-2
D: TRBD2
J: TRBJ2-7
size: few
DNA: TGTGCCAGCAGCTTAAAGCGGGGGGCCTACGAGCAGTACTTC
CDR3: CASSLKRGAYEQYF

V: TRBV15
D: -
J: TRBJ1-5
size: -
DNA: TGTGCCACCGGGGGGGAACGACCCAATCAGCCCCAGCATTTT
CDR3: CATGGERPNQPQHF

V: TRBV7-3
D: TRBD2
J: TRBJ2-1
size: -
DNA: TGTGCCAGCAGCTTAAACTATGGGACTAGCTCCTACAATGAGCAGTTCTTC
CDR3: CASSLNYGTSSYNEQFF

V: TRBV28
D: -
J: TRBJ1-2
size: -
DNA: TGTGCCAGCACCCCGACTTCAATTTATGGCTACACCTTC
CDR3: CASTPTSIYGYTF

V: TRBV9
D: -
J: TRBJ1-2
size: few
DNA: TGTGCCAGCAGCGTACGGTCCGACTATGGCTACACCTTC
CDR3: CASSVRSDYGYTF

V: TRBV7-6
D: TRBD1
J: TRBJ1-2
size: -
DNA: TGTGCCAGCAGCACCATCCTACTTGGGGACAGGGAGAACTATGGCTACACCTTC
CDR3: CASSTILLGDRENYGYTF

V: TRBV7-2
D: -
J: TRBJ2-1
size: once
DNA: TGTGCCAGCAGCTTAGCGTGGCGGCCCGAGCAGTTCTTC
CDR3: CASSLAWRPEQFF

V: TRBV6-7
D: -
J: TRBJ2-5
size: -
DNA: TGTGCCAGCAGTGCATTGCGGGAGACCCAGTACTTC
CDR3: CASSALRETQYF

V: TRBV7-2
D: -
J: TRBJ1-6
size: -
DNA: TGTGCCAGCAGCTCCTGGTCGGGTTCACCCCTCCACTTT
CDR3: CASSSWSGSPLHF

V: TRBV30
D: -
J: TRBJ1-4
size: -
DNA: TGTGCCTGGAGATTCGCAGGGGCAGGAGAAAAACTGTTTTTT
CDR3: CAWRFAGAGEKLFF

V: TRBV18
D: TRBD1
J: TRBJ2-7
size: -
DNA: TGTGCCAGCTCACCTAACCGGGACAGTCGGTCCGAGCAGTACTTC
CDR3: CASSPNRDSRSEQYF

V: TRBV13
D: -
J: TRBJ1-1
size: -
DNA: TGTGCCAGCAGCTCCAGGGGCGCTGATTCTGAAGCTTTCTTT
CDR3: CASSSRGADSEAFF

V: TRBV5-1
D: -
J: TRBJ1-1
size: few
DNA: TGCGCCAGCAGCTGGGACGCGGGAACTGAAGCTTTCTTT
CDR3: CASSWDAGTEAFF

V: TRBV19
D: -
J: TRBJ2-2
size: once
DNA: TGTGCCAGTAGTATGGCGGCGAACACCGGGGAGCTGTTTTTT
CDR3: CASSMAANTGELFF

V: TRBV7-3
D: -
J: TRBJ1-1
size: -
DNA: TGTGCCAGCAGCTTAATGGGGGCAGCCATGAACACTGAAGCTTTCTTT
CDR3: CASSLMGAAMNTEAFF

V: TRBV5-4
D: -
J: TRBJ2-5
size: few
DNA: TGTGCCAGCAGCTTGGACTACCAAGAGACCCAGTACTTC
CDR3: CASSLDYQETQYF

V: TRBV4-3
D: -
J: TRBJ1-1
size: -
DNA: TGCGCCAGCAGCCAAGACCAGAACGGACAGCTAGAAGCTTTCTTT
CDR3: CASSQDQNGQLEAFF

V: TRBV5-1
D: TRBD1
J: TRBJ1-1
size: -
DNA: TGCGCCAGCAGCTGGGGGACAGCGAACACTGAAGCTTTCTTT
CDR3: CASSWGTANTEAFF

V: TRBV5-1
D: TRBD2
J: TRBJ2-7
size: -
DNA: TGCGCCAGCACGGGACTAGCGGGGATCGATTACGAGCAGTACTTC
CDR3: CASTGLAGIDYEQYF

V: TRBV7-2
D: -
J: TRBJ2-3
size: -
DNA: TGTGCCAGCAGCTTAGTCCAGGTCACAGATACGCAGTATTTT
CDR3: CASSLVQVTDTQYF

V: TRBV11-3
D: TRBD2
J: TRBJ2-2
size: once
DNA: TGTGCCAGCAGCACACCTAGCGGGGGGACCAACACCGGGGAGCTGTTTTTT
CDR3: CASSTPSGGTNTGELFF

V: TRBV6-2/TRBV6-3
D: TRBD1
J: TRBJ2-7
size: -
DNA: TGTGCCAGCAGTTACTGGGACAGGGAATACGAGCAGTACTTC
CDR3: CASSYWDREYEQYF

V: TRBV4-3
D: -
J: TRBJ2-2
size: -
DNA: TGCGCCAGCAGCCAAGGCCCAGGGGGGAAGGACGGGGAGCTGTTTTTT
CDR3: CASSQGPGGKDGELFF

V: TRBV2
D: -
J: TRBJ1-5
size: -
DNA: TGTGCCAGCAGAGGGAGGGCCGGGGAGCCCCAGCATTTT
CDR3: CASRGRAGEPQHF

V: TRBV11-2
D: -
J: TRBJ1-1
size: once
DNA: TGTGCCAGCAGCATAGGGCCAGGGGCTCAATTTGCTAACACTGAAGCTTTCTTT
CDR3: CASSIGPGAQFANTEAFF

V: TRBV5-1
D: -
J: TRBJ1-3
size: -
DNA: TGCGCCAGCAGCTTGGCCTCGGGGGGGGCAAGCTCTGGAAACACCATATATTTT
CDR3: CASSLASGGASSGNTIYF

V: TRBV7-2
D: TRBD1
J: TRBJ1-1
size: -
DNA: TGTGCCAGCAGCACCGTATCCGACAGGGGCGCTGAAGCTTTCTTT
CDR3: CASSTVSDRGAEAFF

V: TRBV5-1
D: -
J: TRBJ2-5
size: -
DNA: TGCGCCAGCAGCCCTGGACTGGGCGCCCAAGAGACCCAGTACTTC
CDR3: CASSPGLGAQETQYF

V: TRBV4-2
D: TRBD1
J: TRBJ2-1
size: -
DNA: TGTGCCAGCAGCCGAGGGACAGGGTCCACCTCCTACAATGAGCAGTTCTTC
CDR3: CASSRGTGSTSYNEQFF

V: TRBV28
D: -
J: TRBJ2-7
size: once
DNA: TGTGCCAGCAGTTTGCCCGGGAACACCTCCCCGTACTTC
CDR3: CASSLPGNTSPYF

V: TRBV6-1
D: -
J: TRBJ1-5
size: -
DNA: TGTGCCAGCAGTGAGGCCGCGGGGTTTCAGCCCCAGCATTTT
CDR3: CASSEAAGFQPQHF

V: TRBV7-9
D: -
J: TRBJ2-3
size: -
DNA: TGTGCCAGCAGCTTATGGCGGGAAAGCACAGATACGCAGTATTTT
CDR3: CASSLWRESTDTQYF

V: TRBV19
D: -
J: TRBJ2-1
size: -
DNA: TGTGCCAGTAGTATGGGAGTAGGGAATGAGCAGTTCTTC
CDR3: CASSMGVGNEQFF

V: TRBV7-2
D: -
J: TRBJ1-3
size: -
DNA: TGTGCCAGCAGCCCCCAGCAGGGTGCTGGAAACACCATATATTTT
CDR3: CASSPQQGAGNTIYF

V: TRBV7-9
D: -
J: TRBJ1-3
size: -
DNA: TGTGCCAGCAGCAAGTCTTCAGGGCCAATCAGCTCTGGAAACACCATATATTTT
CDR3: CASSKSSGPISSGNTIYF

V: TRBV27
D: TRBD1
J: TRBJ1-2
size: -
DNA: TGTGCCAGCAGTTATGGACAGGGACGAGGAGGCTACACCTTC
CDR3: CASSYGQGRGGYTF

V: TRBV27
D: TRBD1
J: TRBJ2-7
size: once
DNA: TGTGCCAGCAGTTTAGCCGGACAGGGTGGCTCCTACGAGCAGTACTTC
CDR3: CASSLAGQGGSYEQYF

V: TRBV4-3
D: -
J: TRBJ1-1
size: -
DNA: TGCGCCAGCAGCCAAGGGGAGGGGGAAGCTTTCTTT
CDR3: CASSQGEGEAFF

V: TRBV18
D: TRBD2
J: TRBJ2-1
size: -
DNA: TGTGCCAGCTCACCGGCCGTTTGGGGGGGGGATTCCTACAATGAGCAGTTCTTC
CDR3: CASSPAVWGGDSYNEQFF